A selection of T cell receptor beta chains follows, all from one sample in a study of identical twins. TCRdb passed the 5' RACE reads through MiXCR, listing each CDR3 protein once. The table includes some 1,600,000 distinct CDR3 sequences, around 33% detected once. The sample comprised cord blood. These receptors all stem from a newborn girl in good health. Each CDR3 is given with its conserved first and last residue. A D gene is named only where the DNA matches it firmly. Expanded clones get a size class; other rows say once, few or many, or leave the size out.

j_gene,d_gene,v_gene,abundance,CDR3aa,CDR3nt
TRBJ2-7,NA,TRBV3-1,NA,CASSHSTDGTYEQYF,TGTGCCAGCAGCCATTCCACCGACGGGACCTACGAGCAGTACTTC
TRBJ2-7,TRBD2,TRBV11-2,few,CASSLVRTSTYNEQYF,TGTGCCAGCAGCTTAGTTAGGACTAGCACCTACAATGAGCAGTACTTC
TRBJ1-1,NA,TRBV27,NA,CASGHPNTEAFF,TGTGCCAGCGGACACCCGAACACTGAAGCTTTCTTT
TRBJ1-2,TRBD1,TRBV20-1,NA,CSARDPRDSFNYGYTF,TGCAGTGCTAGAGATCCCCGGGACAGTTTTAACTATGGCTACACCTTC
TRBJ2-1,TRBD2,TRBV20-1,NA,CSARGGLGYNEQFF,TGCAGTGCTAGAGGGGGACTAGGATACAATGAGCAGTTCTTC
TRBJ1-5,TRBD1,TRBV2,NA,CASSGTGGSNQPQHF,TGTGCCAGCAGTGGGACAGGGGGCAGCAATCAGCCCCAGCATTTT
TRBJ1-6,NA,TRBV20-1,NA,CSTKQGPSSYNSPLHF,TGCAGTACCAAACAGGGCCCGAGCTCCTATAATTCACCCCTCCACTTT
TRBJ2-4,NA,TRBV6-2/TRBV6-3,NA,CASSYSYLAKNIQYF,TGTGCCAGCAGTTACTCCTACCTAGCCAAAAACATTCAGTACTTC
TRBJ1-4,NA,TRBV12-3/TRBV12-4,many,CASSFTPGRINEKLFF,TGTGCCAGCAGTTTTACCCCGGGCAGGATTAATGAAAAACTGTTTTTT
TRBJ1-6,NA,TRBV7-9,few,CASSLVAGPHLNSPLHF,TGTGCCAGCAGCTTAGTGGCAGGGCCTCATCTGAATTCACCCCTCCACTTT
TRBJ2-1,TRBD2,TRBV20-1,few,CSASEGLDQYNEQFF,TGCAGTGCTAGCGAGGGACTAGATCAATACAATGAGCAGTTCTTC
TRBJ1-5,TRBD1,TRBV6-1,few,CARVRTGPNQPQHF,TGTGCCAGAGTAAGGACAGGGCCCAATCAGCCCCAGCATTTT
TRBJ1-3,NA,TRBV9,NA,CASSTTRNTIYF,TGTGCCAGCAGTACGACGCGAAACACCATATATTTT
TRBJ1-6,NA,TRBV20-1,NA,CSATGTAYNSPLHF,TGCAGTGCCACAGGGACGGCCTATAATTCACCCCTCCACTTT
TRBJ1-4,NA,TRBV20-1,once,CSARRDTSRREKLFF,TGCAGTGCTAGAAGGGACACCTCAAGGAGGGAAAAACTGTTTTTT
TRBJ2-3,NA,TRBV5-1,few,CASSSGGPRSTDTQYF,TGCGCCAGCAGCTCAGGGGGGCCCAGAAGCACAGATACGCAGTATTTT
TRBJ2-1,TRBD2,TRBV24-1,NA,CATSPSGRARSYNVQFF,TGTGCCACCAGTCCTAGCGGGAGGGCCCGCTCCTACAATGTGCAGTTCTTC
TRBJ1-5,TRBD1,TRBV12-3/TRBV12-4,NA,CASSLGSGGYSNQPQHF,TGTGCCAGCAGTTTGGGATCAGGGGGGTATAGCAATCAGCCCCAGCATTTT
TRBJ2-7,TRBD2,TRBV4-1,few,CASSQALIRGGNEQYF,TGCGCCAGCAGCCAAGCGCTAATTCGGGGGGGAAATGAGCAGTACTTC
TRBJ2-2,TRBD1,TRBV20-1,NA,CSASQGARYTGELFF,TGCAGTGCTAGTCAGGGGGCGCGGTACACCGGGGAGCTGTTTTTT
TRBJ2-1,NA,TRBV20-1,NA,CSASGNPYNEQFF,TGCAGTGCTTCCGGGAATCCATACAATGAGCAGTTCTTC
TRBJ2-1,NA,TRBV7-2,few,CASGRPYNEQFF,TGTGCCAGCGGGCGCCCCTACAATGAGCAGTTCTTC
TRBJ2-4,TRBD2,TRBV20-1,NA,CSASTGGLTIQYF,TGCAGTGCTAGTACGGGAGGGCTTACCATTCAGTACTTC
TRBJ2-1,TRBD1,TRBV12-3/TRBV12-4,few,CASSGGQGRYNEQFF,TGTGCCAGCAGTGGGGGACAGGGAAGGTACAATGAGCAGTTCTTC